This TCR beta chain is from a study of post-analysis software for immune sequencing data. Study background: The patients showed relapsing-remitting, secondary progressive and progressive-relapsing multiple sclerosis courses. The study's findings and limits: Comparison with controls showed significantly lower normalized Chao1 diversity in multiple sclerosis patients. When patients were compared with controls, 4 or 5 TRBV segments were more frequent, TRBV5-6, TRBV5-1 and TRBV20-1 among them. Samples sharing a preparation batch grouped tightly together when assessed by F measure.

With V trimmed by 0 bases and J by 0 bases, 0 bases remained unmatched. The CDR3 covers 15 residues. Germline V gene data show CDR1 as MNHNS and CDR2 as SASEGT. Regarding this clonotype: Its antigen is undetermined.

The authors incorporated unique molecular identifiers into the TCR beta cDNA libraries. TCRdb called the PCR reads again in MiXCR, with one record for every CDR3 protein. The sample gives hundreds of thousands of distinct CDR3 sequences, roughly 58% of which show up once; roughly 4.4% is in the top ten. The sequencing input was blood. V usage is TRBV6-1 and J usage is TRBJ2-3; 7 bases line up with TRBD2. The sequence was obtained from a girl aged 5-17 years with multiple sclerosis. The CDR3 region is CASSEASGSTDTQYF. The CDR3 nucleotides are TGTGCCAGCAGTGAAGCTAGCGGGAGCACAGATACGCAGTATTTT.